What follows are 18 T cell receptor beta chains derived from one specimen sequenced in a study of T cell repertoires in cytomegalovirus infection. The antigens of these receptors remain unknown. Each CDR3 protein is one row after TCRdb ran MiXCR on the reads. The data hold more than 250,000 distinct CDR3 sequences, with 20% to 30% observed a single time. The sequences come from cultured PBMCs, collected from culture after CMV antigen stimulation. Source of these receptors: a human donor in good health (CMV status not recorded). Some clones in this sample may be carry-over from other donors' samples.

The CDR3 sequence: CASSGLAGRETQYF. Written as DNA, the CDR3 is TGTGCCAGCAGTGGACTAGCGGGACGAGAGACCCAGTACTTC. The V call is TRBV25-1, the J call TRBJ2-5, with 11 bases identical to TRBD2. CDR1 and CDR2 from the germline V gene are MGHDK and SYGVNS. Trimming at V came to 4 bases and at J to 4 bases, leaving 2 bases not matched to a gene. There are 14 residues in the CDR3.

This rearrangement joins TRBV11-2 to TRBJ2-2; 12 bases agree with TRBD2. This CDR3 comprises 16 residues. Germline V lookup: CDR1 SGHAT, CDR2 FQNNGV. After removal of 0 bases from V and 4 bases from J, the junction contained 0 bases not matched to a gene. The CDR3 loop reads CASSLELAGGTGELFF. Written as DNA, the CDR3 is TGTGCCAGCAGCTTAGAACTAGCGGGAGGCACCGGGGAGCTGTTTTTT.

The V gene is TRBV6-6, the J gene TRBJ1-1; D perhaps matches TRBD1 (5 bases). This CDR3 contains 17 residues. V shed 0 bases and J shed 5 bases, with 19 bases lying between them. CDR1 is MNHNY, CDR2 SVGAGI, per germline (reference sequence). CDR3 bases: TGTGCCAGCAGTTACTCGCCCGGCGGGGCGGGCAATACTGAAGCTTTCTTT. Protein sequence: CASSYSPGGAGNTEAFF.

The chain joins TRBV6-5 to TRBJ2-4, with D hard to call. The V end was cut by 4 bases, the J end by 0 bases, with 7 bases between. The CDR3 is 14 amino acids. Germline V gene lookup returns CDR1 MNHEY and CDR2 SVGAGI. DNA for the CDR3: TGTGCCAGCAGTTTAAATCTAGCCAAAAACATTCAGTACTTC. Amino acid sequence: CASSLNLAKNIQYF.

This clonotype appeared a few times. This chain links TRBV28 with TRBJ2-7; 7 bases map to TRBD2. After removal of 5 bases from V and 0 bases from J, the junction contained 7 bases not matched to a gene. Looked up from germline, CDR1 is MDHEN and CDR2 is SYDVKM. The CDR3 runs 15 residues. The CDR3 sequence is CASSVGGVSSYEQYF. The CDR3 nucleotides are TGTGCCAGCAGTGTTGGGGGGGTAAGCTCCTACGAGCAGTACTTC.

The V and J genes are TRBV7-9 and TRBJ2-3, with 8 bases identical to TRBD1. Trimming removed 4 bases from V and 0 bases from J; junction bases left unmatched: 3. Germline V gives CDR1 SEHNR, CDR2 FQNEAQ (reference sequence). The CDR3 consists of 15 residues. CDR3 protein: CASSWTGSSTDTQYF. The CDR3 DNA is TGTGCCAGCAGCTGGACAGGGTCTAGCACAGATACGCAGTATTTT.

The V gene is TRBV7-2, the J gene TRBJ2-7; D remains ambiguous. The V and J ends lost 1 base and 5 bases respectively, with 15 bases between them. Looked up from germline, CDR1 is SGHTA and CDR2 is FQGNSA. There are 15 residues in the CDR3. The CDR3 DNA sequence: TGTGCCAGCAGCTTAGAAGCCGGAACAGTCCACGAGCAGTACTTC. Its protein product is CASSLEAGTVHEQYF.

The chain combines TRBV11-2 with TRBJ1-2; no clear D. V shed 5 bases and J shed 4 bases, with 11 bases lying between them. CDR3 length: 13 amino acids. Per germline, CDR1 SGHAT and CDR2 FQNNGV. The CDR3 DNA is TGTGCCAGCAGCGCCGACTTTGGCTATGGCTACACCTTC. Translating gives CASSADFGYGYTF. Together with reference TRBV11-2 and TRBJ1-2, the CDR3 gives the full variable domain: EAGVAQSPRYKIIEKRQSVAFWCNPISGHATLYWYQQILGQGPKLLIQFQNNGVVDDSQLPKDRFSAERLKGVDSTLKIQPAKLEDSAVYLCASSADFGYGYTFGSGTRLTVV.

This clonotype was detected ten times or more. The CDR3 sequence is CASSLARDSATNEKLFF. The CDR3 nucleotides read TGTGCCAGCAGCTTAGCGCGGGACAGCGCAACTAATGAAAAACTGTTTTTT. V and J are TRBV7-2 and TRBJ1-4, with 7 bases that match TRBD1. CDR1 and CDR2 (germline): SGHTA, FQGNSA. The CDR3 has 17 residues. The V gene end was trimmed by 0 bases and the J gene end by 0 bases; junction bases not matched to a gene: 4. Using reference TRBV7-2 and TRBJ1-4 for the parts outside the CDR3, the full variable domain is GAGVSQSPSNKVTEKGKDVELRCDPISGHTALYWYRQSLGQGLEFLIYFQGNSAPDKSGLPSDRFSAERTGGSVSTLTIQRTQQEDSAVYLCASSLARDSATNEKLFFGSGTQLSVL.

This clonotype was observed a handful of times. The chain joins TRBV7-2 to TRBJ2-3; 7 bases line up with TRBD2. CDR3 length: 17 amino acids. V trimming: 0 bases; J trimming: 1 base; junction bases outside the gene matches: 7. Germline lookup yields CDR1 SGHTA and CDR2 FQGNSA. This chain's CDR3 is CASSLALSGWGTDTQYF. The CDR3 nucleotides read TGTGCCAGCAGCTTAGCCCTTAGCGGGTGGGGCACAGATACGCAGTATTTT.

This clonotype has a count of ten or more. The chain combines TRBV7-2 with TRBJ2-5, with 7 bases aligning to TRBD2. Germline V gene lookup returns CDR1 SGHTA and CDR2 FQGNSA. The CDR3 covers 14 residues. The junction had 5 bases not matched to a gene; V was cut back by 3 bases and J by 4 bases. In DNA form, the CDR3 reads TGTGCCAGCAGCTTTAGTCTAGCGGTAGAGACCCAGTACTTC. Its protein is CASSFSLAVETQYF.

V gene TRBV24-1 combines with J gene TRBJ2-5; the match to TRBD1 covers 7 bases. Germline loops: CDR1 KGHDR, CDR2 SFDVKD. Trimming removed 4 bases from V and 4 bases from J; junction bases left unmatched: 8. CDR3 size: 15 residues. DNA for the CDR3: TGTGCCACCAGTGACCCGACAGGGCCGGGAGAGACCCAGTACTTC. This encodes CATSDPTGPGETQYF.

This clonotype has at least ten counts. V usage is TRBV7-2 and J usage is TRBJ1-1, with D unresolved. The ends were cut back, 5 bases at V and 1 base at J, with 14 bases in the middle. CDR1 and CDR2 (germline): SGHTA, FQGNSA. CDR3 length: 15 residues. As DNA, the CDR3 is TGTGCCAGCAGCCCTGCTGGGCGTCGGAACACTGAAGCTTTCTTT. This translates into CASSPAGRRNTEAFF.

This clonotype was seen repeatedly, ten times or more. The V and J genes are TRBV7-2 and TRBJ1-6, with a weak D call TRBD1 (6 bases). This CDR3 region has 16 residues. From germline, CDR1 is SGHTA and CDR2 FQGNSA. The V gene lost 5 bases and the J gene lost 14 bases, with 25 bases spanning the gap. CDR3 nucleotides: TGTGCCAGCAGCAGATATACCGGGACAAATTTATTAGCCCTCCACTTT. Amino acid sequence: CASSRYTGTNLLALHF.

This chain uses TRBV29-1 with TRBJ1-2, with D possibly matching TRBD1 (5 bases). CDR1 is SQVTM and CDR2 is ANQGSEA in the germline V gene. CDR3 length: 12 residues. The germline V and J ends were trimmed by 5 bases and 7 bases, with 14 bases remaining between them. The CDR3 DNA reads TGCAGCGTTTCAGAGGGGCTGGGTGGCTACACCTTC. Translation: CSVSEGLGGYTF.

This chain joins TRBV20-1 and TRBJ2-7; TRBD2 might be the D (5 bases). This CDR3 comprises 14 residues. V was shortened by 5 bases and J by 1 base, with 15 bases between the two germline ends. From germline, CDR1 is DFQATT and CDR2 SNEGSKA (reference sequence). The CDR3 nucleotides read TGCAGTGCTGCCCGGGAACTTGGATCCTACGAGCAGTACTTC. Translating it yields CSAARELGSYEQYF.

This clonotype has a handful of counts. The CDR3 loop reads CASRKIGGPGTGELFF. In DNA form, the CDR3 reads TGTGCCAGCAGAAAGATTGGGGGGCCGGGCACCGGGGAGCTGTTTTTT. The chain is built from TRBV7-9 and TRBJ2-2; D may correspond to TRBD1 or TRBD2 (6 bases each). V lost 6 bases to trimming and J lost 4 bases, with 18 bases between them. The CDR3 is 16 residues long. The germline V gene has CDR1 SEHNR and CDR2 FQNEAQ (reference sequence). Full variable domain (outside the CDR3, taken from reference TRBV7-9 and TRBJ2-2): DTGVSQNPRHKITKRGQNVTFRCDPISEHNRLYWYRQTLGQGPEFLTYFQNEAQLEKSRLLSDRFSAERPKGSFSTLEIQRTEQGDSAMYLCASRKIGGPGTGELFFGEGSRLTVL.

The chain joins TRBV20-1 to TRBJ2-1, with a tentative D call TRBD1 (6 bases). Germline CDR1 and CDR2: DFQATT and SNEGSKA (reference sequence). Trimming stripped 7 bases from V and 15 bases from J, with 19 bases between. The CDR3 runs to 11 residues. In DNA form, the CDR3 reads TGCAGTGGTTCGATCGGGACATGGTTGTTCTTC. Its translation: CSGSIGTWLFF.